Below, 26 T cell receptor beta chains from the same sample are listed, as sequenced in a study of blood T cell repertoires in COVID-19. Only in-frame clones appear in the TCRdb table, and some are missing; sequencing was by immunoSEQ multiplex PCR. The sample lists about 300,000 clones; approximately 93% were seen once. The sample consisted of peripheral blood. The receptors originated from a woman aged 25-40 years with COVID-19, enrolled during active disease.

V is TRBV11-1 and J is TRBJ1-2; D gene ambiguous. V was cut by 5 bases and J by 5 bases, with 12 bases left in between. Germline CDR1 and CDR2: SGHAT and FQDESV (reference sequence). The CDR3 contains 13 residues. CDR3 DNA: TGTGCCAGCAGCCAAGGACTGGAGTATGGCTACACCTTC. Amino acid sequence: CASSQGLEYGYTF. The whole variable domain, remainder taken from reference TRBV11-1 and TRBJ1-2, is EAEVAQSPRYKITEKSQAVAFWCDPISGHATLYWYRQILGQGPELLVQFQDESVVDDSQLPKDRFSAERLKGVDSTLKIQPAELGDSAMYLCASSQGLEYGYTFGSGTRLTVV.

This rearrangement joins TRBV9 to TRBJ2-3; 12 bases map to TRBD2. V lost 4 bases and J lost 1; bases outside the gene matches: 4. Germline lookup yields CDR1 SGDLS and CDR2 YYNGEE. This CDR3 comprises 16 residues. The DNA of the CDR3 is TGTGCCAGCAGCCCTAGCGGGAGGGCTGGCACAGATACGCAGTATTTT. Its protein is CASSPSGRAGTDTQYF.

Here the CDR3 DNA reads TGTGCCAGCAGCCAAGCGGACAGGAACACCGGGGAGCTGTTTTTT. Its protein product is CASSQADRNTGELFF. The V gene is TRBV7-7, the J gene TRBJ2-2; possible D gene TRBD1, 6 bases. The CDR3 consists of 15 residues. Germline lookup yields CDR1 SSHAT and CDR2 FNYEAQ (reference sequence). Trimming left V 5 bases short and J 1 base short, with 11 bases between.

The rearrangement joins TRBV15 to TRBJ1-1; weak D call: TRBD1 (6 bases). The V gene lost 3 bases and the J gene lost 0 bases, with 20 bases spanning the gap. The CDR3 has 18 residues. In germline, CDR1 is LNHNV, CDR2 YYDKDF (reference sequence). CDR3 loop: CATSSYPRGGHLNTEAFF. CDR3 in DNA: TGTGCCACCAGCAGCTACCCTCGGGGGGGACACTTGAACACTGAAGCTTTCTTT.

The sample holds a few counts of this clone. This chain connects TRBV29-1 to TRBJ2-1; 10 bases map to TRBD2. The trim removed 3 bases at V and 15 bases at J, leaving 14 bases unmatched. From germline, CDR1 is SQVTM and CDR2 ANQGSEA. This CDR3 region has 14 residues. The CDR3 spells CSVESLAGEAAPFF. The CDR3 DNA sequence: TGCAGCGTTGAGTCTCTAGCGGGAGAGGCCGCGCCGTTCTTC.

The J gene is TRBJ2-1, the V gene TRBV5-1, with D hard to call. Trimming shortened V by 0 bases and J by 3 bases, and 4 bases separated the two germline ends. Germline lookup yields CDR1 SGHRS and CDR2 YFSETQ. CDR3 length: 13 amino acids. This chain's CDR3 is CASSLAVYNEQFF. The CDR3 DNA is TGCGCCAGCAGCTTGGCGGTCTACAATGAGCAGTTCTTC.

V usage is TRBV2 and J usage is TRBJ2-4, with 9 bases matching TRBD2. Trimming cost V 4 bases and J 0 bases; bases outside gene matches: 7. The CDR3 is 17 residues long. CDR1 and CDR2 from the germline V gene are SNHLY and FYNNEI. CDR3 region: CASSVVAGGLAKNIQYF. CDR3 nucleotides: TGTGCCAGCAGTGTGGTCGCGGGAGGGCTAGCCAAAAACATTCAGTACTTC.

This chain uses TRBV12-3 or TRBV12-4 with TRBJ1-1; D is uncertain. V was pared by 5 bases and J by 8 bases, with 9 bases between. The length of the CDR3 is 11 residues. DNA for the CDR3: TGTGCCAGCAGTGTAGTGGCCGAAGCTTTCTTT. This encodes CASSVVAEAFF.

This clone was observed once. The chain's CDR3 is CASSRENGNQPQHF. In nucleotides, the CDR3 is TGTGCCAGTAGTAGGGAGAATGGCAATCAGCCCCAGCATTTT. The rearrangement joins TRBV19 to TRBJ1-5; no clear D gene. Germline lookup yields CDR1 LNHDA and CDR2 SQIVND (reference sequence). Trimming pared 4 bases from V and 2 bases from J, leaving 9 bases between. The CDR3 extends over 14 amino acids.

This clone was detected a few times. The rearrangement uses TRBV6-1 and TRBJ2-7; TRBD1 matches at 9 bases. J lost 3 bases, V lost 2 bases, and 5 bases had no gene match. This CDR3 comprises 15 residues. The germline V gene has CDR1 MNHNS and CDR2 SASEGT. For the CDR3, the DNA is TGTGCCAGCAGTGAAATGACAGGGGGGAACTACGAGCAGTACTTC. Protein product: CASSEMTGGNYEQYF.

Many counts were recorded for this clone. The chain employs TRBV10-3 and TRBJ2-7; 10 bases agree with TRBD1. V shed 3 bases, J shed 3 bases, and the junction held 5 bases outside the gene matches. Germline V gene lookup returns CDR1 ENHRY and CDR2 SYGVKD. CDR3 length: 15 residues. The CDR3 loop is CAISEEGTGDYEQYF. The CDR3 DNA follows: TGTGCCATCAGTGAAGAGGGGACAGGGGACTACGAGCAGTACTTC.

This chain connects TRBV3-1 (or the pseudogene TRBV3-2) to TRBJ2-3, with 9 positions matching TRBD1. The CDR3 runs to 16 residues. Trimming took 0 bases from V and 6 from J; bases not matched to a gene: 7. Germline assignment: CDR1 LGHDT and CDR2 YNNKEL (reference sequence). CDR3 amino acids: CASSQEGRTGVDTQYF. The CDR3 DNA is TGTGCCAGCAGCCAAGAAGGGAGGACAGGGGTCGATACGCAGTATTTT.

This clone was picked up one time. This chain joins TRBV5-1 and TRBJ2-1; TRBD2 aligns across 9 bases. Germline V CDR1 and CDR2: SGHRS, YFSETQ. V lost 0 bases and J lost 9; bases outside the gene matches: 13. This CDR3 contains 17 residues. As DNA, the CDR3 is TGCGCCAGCAGCTTGGGAATAGCGGGAGCTCCGGGGGGTGAGCAGTTCTTC. Translated, it gives CASSLGIAGAPGGEQFF.

This clone was counted a single time. This chain connects TRBV27 to TRBJ1-5; 7 bases are shared with TRBD1. This CDR3 has 15 residues. Germline lookup yields CDR1 MNHEY and CDR2 SMNVEV (reference sequence). V was clipped by 6 bases and J by 7 bases; unmatched bases: 12. The CDR3 DNA follows: TGTGCCAGCAGGCCCCCCGGGACAGAGGGCCAGCCCCAGCATTTT. Its translation: CASRPPGTEGQPQHF.

This chain links TRBV3-1 (or the pseudogene TRBV3-2) with TRBJ2-1; D not resolved. Germline-derived CDR1 and CDR2 are LGHDT and YNNKEL (reference sequence). V lost 0 bases and J 4 bases, leaving 10 bases between the germline ends. The CDR3 runs 15 residues. In DNA form, the CDR3 reads TGTGCCAGCAGCCAAGAACTCCCGGAGTACAATGAGCAGTTCTTC. This encodes CASSQELPEYNEQFF.

This clone showed up just once. V and J are TRBV15 and TRBJ2-2, with D perhaps TRBD1 (5 bases). V was cut by 2 bases and J by 4 bases, with 11 bases left in between. The CDR3 spans 15 residues. CDR1 is LNHNV, CDR2 YYDKDF, per germline (reference sequence). The CDR3 sequence: CATSRQGMGTGELFF. The CDR3 bases are TGTGCCACCAGCAGACAGGGAATGGGCACCGGGGAGCTGTTTTTT.

In its sample, this clone was seen once. V usage is TRBV27 and J usage is TRBJ2-1; tentatively, D is TRBD1 (6 bases). V was shortened by 4 bases and J by 2 bases, with 18 bases between the two germline ends. In germline, CDR1 is MNHEY, CDR2 SMNVEV (reference sequence). The CDR3 length is 17 residues. The CDR3 DNA reads TGTGCCAGCAGTTCCCCAGGGGCTATTAGCCCCTACAATGAGCAGTTCTTC. It encodes CASSSPGAISPYNEQFF.

This clone was picked up a small number of times. The chain joins TRBV2 to TRBJ1-2; 8 nucleotides match TRBD1. CDR1 is SNHLY, CDR2 FYNNEI, per germline. V lost 7 bases to trimming and J lost 5 bases; unmatched junction nucleotides: 6. CDR3 length equals 13 residues. DNA for the CDR3: TGTGCCAGCACCGCCAGGGGGCGTTATGGCTACACCTTC. Translating it yields CASTARGRYGYTF.

This chain connects TRBV4-2 to TRBJ1-1, with D perhaps matching TRBD1 (5 bases). Germline CDR1 is LGHNA and CDR2 is YNFKEQ. This CDR3 contains 14 residues. Between the trimmed V and J ends, which lost 0 bases and 4 bases, there was a span of 9 bases. Here the CDR3 DNA reads TGTGCCAGCAGCCAAGATGGGGGGAGCACTGAAGCTTTCTTT. It is translated as CASSQDGGSTEAFF.

DNA of the CDR3: TGTGCCTCTTCTGCCGACATGGGCACAGATACGCAGTATTTT. Protein product: CASSADMGTDTQYF. The chain couples TRBV24-1 to TRBJ2-3; D is undetermined. CDR3 size: 14 residues. Germline values: CDR1 KGHDR, CDR2 SFDVKD. Trimming took 12 bases from V and 1 from J, leaving 16 bases between them.

The chain links TRBV10-3 to TRBJ1-1; the match to TRBD1 covers 8 bases. V lost 10 bases, J lost 3 bases, and 10 bases stayed unmatched. This CDR3 is 14 amino acids long. Germline V gene lookup returns CDR1 ENHRY and CDR2 SYGVKD. CDR3 amino acids: CATSQGALDTEAFF. CDR3 DNA sequence: TGTGCCACCTCGCAGGGGGCGCTGGACACTGAAGCTTTCTTT.

The rearrangement uses TRBV9 and TRBJ1-3, with 7 bases identical to TRBD1. This CDR3 contains 13 residues. Unmatched junction bases numbered 2, after V lost 4 bases and J lost 4 bases. Germline V gene sequence: CDR1 SGDLS, CDR2 YYNGEE. The chain's CDR3 is CASSRGQGNTIYF. The CDR3 DNA sequence: TGTGCCAGCAGCCGGGGACAGGGAAACACCATATATTTT.

This sequence joins TRBV18 and TRBJ2-2; 7 nucleotides align to TRBD2. Looked up from germline, CDR1 is KGHSH and CDR2 is LQKENI. J was trimmed by 0 bases and V by 3 bases; bases with no gene match: 4. The CDR3 contains 16 residues. In nucleotides, the CDR3 is TGTGCCAGCTCACCCCGGGGGGAGCCGAACACCGGGGAGCTGTTTTTT. As protein: CASSPRGEPNTGELFF. Full variable domain (rest looked up from reference TRBV18 and TRBJ2-2): NAGVMQNPRHLVRRRGQEARLRCSPMKGHSHVYWYRQLPEEGLKFMVYLQKENIIDESGMPKERFSAEFPKEGPSILRIQQVVRGDSAAYFCASSPRGEPNTGELFFGEGSRLTVL.

The rearrangement joins TRBV5-4 to TRBJ2-1; TRBD2 agrees at 12 bases. The CDR3 runs 16 residues. V lost 5 bases to trimming and J lost 0 bases; unmatched junction nucleotides: 3. In germline, CDR1 is SGHNT, CDR2 YYREEE (reference sequence). The CDR3 DNA reads as TGTGCCAGCAGAAAGACTAGCGGGAGCTCCTACAATGAGCAGTTCTTC. It yields the protein CASRKTSGSSYNEQFF.

The chain combines TRBV12-3 or TRBV12-4 with TRBJ2-1; maybe TRBD2 (6 bases). The CDR3 spans 11 residues. V lost 5 bases, J lost 9 bases, and 8 bases lay in between. DNA for the CDR3: TGTGCCAGCAGTAACGGGGGTGAGCAGTTCTTC. Amino acid sequence: CASSNGGEQFF.

The J gene is TRBJ2-7, the V gene TRBV7-9, with D maybe TRBD2 (6 bases). This CDR3 is built from 13 residues. Between the trimmed V and J ends, which lost 6 bases and 4 bases, there was a span of 13 bases. Germline CDR1 reads SEHNR; CDR2 reads FQNEAQ (reference sequence). This CDR3 is CASSFSGEYEQYF. The CDR3 bases are TGTGCCAGCAGTTTCTCGGGGGAGTACGAGCAGTACTTC.